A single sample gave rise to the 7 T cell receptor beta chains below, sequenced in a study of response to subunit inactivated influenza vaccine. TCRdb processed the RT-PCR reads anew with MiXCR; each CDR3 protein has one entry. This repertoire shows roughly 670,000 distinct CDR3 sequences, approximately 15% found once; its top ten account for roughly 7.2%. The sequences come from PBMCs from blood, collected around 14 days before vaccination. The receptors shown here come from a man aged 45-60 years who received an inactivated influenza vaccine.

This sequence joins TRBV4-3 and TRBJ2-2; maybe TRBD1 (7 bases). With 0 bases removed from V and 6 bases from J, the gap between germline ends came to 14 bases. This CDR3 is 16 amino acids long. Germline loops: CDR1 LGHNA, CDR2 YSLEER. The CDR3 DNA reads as TGCGCCAGCAGCCAAGAGGGCAGGGGGGTTGCCGGGGAGCTGTTTTTT. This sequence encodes CASSQEGRGVAGELFF.

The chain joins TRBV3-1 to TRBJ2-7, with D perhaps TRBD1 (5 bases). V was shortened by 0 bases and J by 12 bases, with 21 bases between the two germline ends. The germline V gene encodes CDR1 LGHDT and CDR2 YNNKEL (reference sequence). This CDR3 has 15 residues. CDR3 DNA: TGTGCCAGCAGCCAAGACAGTCTAAAGCCCCAGGGTCTGTACTTC. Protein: CASSQDSLKPQGLYF.

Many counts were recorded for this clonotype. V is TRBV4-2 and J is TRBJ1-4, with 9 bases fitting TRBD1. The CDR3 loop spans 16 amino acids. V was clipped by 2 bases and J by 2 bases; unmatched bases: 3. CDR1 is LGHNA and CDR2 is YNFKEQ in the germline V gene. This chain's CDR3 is CASSQRDRVTNEKLFF. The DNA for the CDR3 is TGTGCCAGCAGCCAAAGGGACAGGGTTACTAATGAAAAACTGTTTTTT.

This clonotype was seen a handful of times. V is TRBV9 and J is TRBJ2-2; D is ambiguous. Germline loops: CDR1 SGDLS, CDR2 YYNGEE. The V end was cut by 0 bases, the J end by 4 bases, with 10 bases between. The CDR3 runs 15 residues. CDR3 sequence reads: CASSVEGMGTGELFF. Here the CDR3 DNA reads TGTGCCAGCAGCGTAGAAGGGATGGGCACCGGGGAGCTGTTTTTT.

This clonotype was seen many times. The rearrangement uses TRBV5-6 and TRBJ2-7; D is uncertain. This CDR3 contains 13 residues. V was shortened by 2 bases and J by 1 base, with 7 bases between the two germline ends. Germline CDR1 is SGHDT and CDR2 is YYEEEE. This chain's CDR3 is CASSLQLSYEQYF. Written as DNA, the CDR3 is TGTGCCAGCAGCTTACAGCTATCCTACGAGCAGTACTTC.

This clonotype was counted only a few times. The CDR3 region has the DNA TGCGCCAGCAGCGGCCGGGGAGGTCCCACTGAAGCTTTCTTT. Translation: CASSGRGGPTEAFF. This rearrangement joins TRBV4-1 to TRBJ1-1; D unclear. V was shortened by 5 bases and J by 4 bases, with 14 bases between the two germline ends. Germline CDR1 reads MGHRA; CDR2 reads YSYEKL. The CDR3 has 14 residues.

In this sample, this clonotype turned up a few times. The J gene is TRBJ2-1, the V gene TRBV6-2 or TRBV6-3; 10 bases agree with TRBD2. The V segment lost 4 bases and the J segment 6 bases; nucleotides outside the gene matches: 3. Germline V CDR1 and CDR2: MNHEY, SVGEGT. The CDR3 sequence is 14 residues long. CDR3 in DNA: TGTGCCAGCAGTTGGGGACTAGCGCCCAATGAGCAGTTCTTC. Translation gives CASSWGLAPNEQFF.